This entry describes one T cell receptor (beta chain). Other DNA sequences of this sample code for an identical CDR3. This sample stems from a study of cytomegalovirus exposure and HLA in healthy donors. The study ran its PCR with 60 Vbeta and 13 Jbeta primers. Method: immunoSEQ multiplex PCR; TCRdb's copy keeps in-frame clones and lacks some. The table shows about 180,000 clones, with roughly 77% occurring only once. This CDR3 has 17 residues. V dropped 0 bases and J dropped 2; count of bases not matched to a gene: 3. Germline CDR1 reads SGDLS; CDR2 reads YYNGEE. The specimen sequenced was PBMCs. The rearrangement links TRBV9 to TRBJ2-2; 11 bases are shared with TRBD2. This TCR derives from a woman aged 25 to 39 in good health and CMV-seropositive. The CDR3 DNA reads TGTGCCAGCAGCGTAGCGGGACTAGCGGAAAACACCGGGGAGCTGTTTTTT. This codes for CASSVAGLAENTGELFF.